This T cell receptor (beta chain) originates from a study of T-cell memory formation after mild COVID-19. About the study: TCR clusters largely stayed donor specific.

General observations from the study: Some SARS-CoV-2-responding clones were already detected in memory before infection. CD4+ bias marked clones expanding day 15 to 37, unlike balanced contracting clones.

CDR3 length equals 16 residues. V shed 3 bases, J shed 8 bases, and the junction held 10 bases outside the gene matches. Germline CDR1 and CDR2: SGDLS and YYNGEE. This clonotype was recorded many times. Its target is not known. 5'RACE primed at constant segments yielded TCR alpha and TCR beta cDNA libraries bearing sample barcodes and UMIs. TCRdb itself ran the 5' RACE reads through MiXCR, one entry per CDR3 protein. The table shows fewer than 350,000 distinct CDR3 sequences, with around 17% occurring only once. The sample was PBMCs or a T cell subset sorted from them (not recorded which). The source of this sequence is a young man who had mild COVID-19 (a few samples of this study predate the infection). Cell type and time point are not known. The chain joins TRBV9 to TRBJ2-1, with 11 bases that match TRBD2. The CDR3 sequence: CASSGRTSGGTDEQFF. In DNA, the CDR3 is TGTGCCAGCAGCGGCCGAACTAGCGGGGGTACCGATGAGCAGTTCTTC.